Below are 25 T cell receptor beta chains sequenced from a single sample in a study of cytomegalovirus exposure and HLA in healthy donors. Some clones are missing from TCRdb's copy, which holds only in-frame ones; the method was immunoSEQ multiplex PCR. The sample lists approximately 99,000 clones, 95% occurring once. The source material was PBMCs. These receptors originate from a woman aged 18-29 years in good health and CMV-seronegative.

The chain combines TRBV4-1 with TRBJ2-3, with D possibly being TRBD2 (6 bases). Germline CDR1 and CDR2: MGHRA and YSYEKL. The CDR3 has 14 residues. V was clipped by 4 bases and J by 3 bases, with 11 bases between them. CDR3 protein: CASSLTSGTDTQYF. In DNA, the CDR3 is TGCGCCAGCAGCCTGACTAGTGGGACAGATACGCAGTATTTT.

This clone has a single count. The chain links TRBV11-2 to TRBJ2-2; D unclear. The CDR3 sequence is 17 residues long. Trimming took 5 bases from V and 4 from J, leaving 20 bases between them. CDR1 and CDR2 (germline): SGHAT, FQNNGV. The CDR3 bases are TGTGCCAGCAGCCCCGTAATGGGCTTTTCCAGCACCGGGGAGCTGTTTTTT. Protein: CASSPVMGFSSTGELFF.

The rearrangement links TRBV18 to TRBJ1-1; D is unclear. V lost 5 bases to trimming and J lost 3 bases, with 13 bases between them. There are 14 residues in the CDR3. Germline V lookup: CDR1 KGHSH, CDR2 LQKENI. CDR3 in amino acids: CASSAEGGHTEAFF. The CDR3 DNA reads TGTGCCAGCTCAGCTGAGGGTGGGCACACTGAAGCTTTCTTT.

The chain combines TRBV27 with TRBJ1-1; the D gene is possibly TRBD1 (6 bases). Germline lookup yields CDR1 MNHEY and CDR2 SMNVEV (reference sequence). Trimming pared 8 bases from V and 4 bases from J, leaving 11 bases between. This CDR3 region has 12 residues. The CDR3 nucleotides are TGTGCCAGCCAGGGGTCCAGCACTGAAGCTTTCTTT. Translated: CASQGSSTEAFF.

This clone was detected once. The rearrangement joins TRBV28 to TRBJ1-2; TRBD1 agrees at 7 bases. This CDR3 comprises 16 residues. J gave up 3 bases and V 5 bases, and 12 bases lay outside the gene matches. Germline-derived CDR1 and CDR2 are MDHEN and SYDVKM. CDR3 DNA sequence: TGTGCCAGCAGTATTAACAGGGGCCGGCCGGACTATGGCTACACCTTC. The encoded protein is CASSINRGRPDYGYTF.

CDR3 DNA: TGTGCCAGCTCACCACACAGGGGCTCCTACGAGCAGTACTTC. Translated, it gives CASSPHRGSYEQYF. This rearrangement joins TRBV18 to TRBJ2-7; 7 bases fit TRBD1. V was clipped by 1 base and J by 0 bases; unmatched bases: 0. The CDR3 covers 14 residues. Per germline, CDR1 KGHSH and CDR2 LQKENI.

Only one count was recorded for this clone. The gene calls are TRBV23-1 and TRBJ1-2, with TRBD1 matching over 10 bases. TRBV23-1 is labeled an ORF, and its function is uncertain. Unmatched junction bases numbered 6, after V lost 7 bases and J lost 4 bases. This CDR3 comprises 14 residues. The CDR3 DNA follows: TGCGCCAGCATCGACAGGGGGCTGGGCTATGGCTACACCTTC. Its protein product is CASIDRGLGYGYTF.

V and J are TRBV5-4 and TRBJ1-6; TRBD1 agrees at 8 bases. Germline values: CDR1 SGHNT, CDR2 YYREEE (reference sequence). The ends lost 4 bases at V and 2 bases at J; junction bases unmatched: 11. The CDR3 is 18 amino acids. The CDR3 region is CASSTRTGMVTYNSPLHF. The CDR3 DNA follows: TGTGCCAGCAGCACAAGGACAGGGATGGTTACCTATAATTCACCCCTCCACTTT. Full variable domain (missing parts from reference TRBV5-4 and TRBJ1-6): ETGVTQSPTHLIKTRGQQVTLRCSSQSGHNTVSWYQQALGQGPQFIFQYYREEENGRGNFPPRFSGLQFPNYSSELNVNALELDDSALYLCASSTRTGMVTYNSPLHFGNGTRLTVT.

The J gene is TRBJ1-2, the V gene TRBV5-1; no reliable D call. The CDR3 is 15 amino acids. Germline V gives CDR1 SGHRS, CDR2 YFSETQ. V lost 0 bases and J lost 1, with 10 bases in between. The CDR3, as DNA: TGCGCCAGCAGCTTGGGCCCCGGAGTTAACTATGGCTACACCTTC. This encodes CASSLGPGVNYGYTF.

The J gene is TRBJ1-2, the V gene TRBV5-1, with D tentatively TRBD1 (6 bases). CDR1 and CDR2 (germline): SGHRS, YFSETQ. CDR3 length: 15 residues. V lost 4 bases and J 0 bases, leaving 13 bases between the germline ends. CDR3 in DNA: TGCGCCAGCAGCCCCGAGGGACATTCTAACTATGGCTACACCTTC. Its translation: CASSPEGHSNYGYTF. The full variable domain, in which reference TRBV5-1 and TRBJ1-2 provide the parts outside the CDR3, is KAGVTQTPRYLIKTRGQQVTLSCSPISGHRSVSWYQQTPGQGLQFLFEYFSETQRNKGNFPGRFSGRQFSNSRSEMNVSTLELGDSALYLCASSPEGHSNYGYTFGSGTRLTVV.

The rearrangement joins TRBV30 to TRBJ2-7; 9 positions match TRBD2. The CDR3 consists of 15 residues. The germline CDR1 and CDR2 sequences are GTSNPN and SVGIG (reference sequence). Trimming removed 4 bases from V and 2 bases from J; junction bases left unmatched: 9. The CDR3: CAWNLASGATYEQYF. In DNA form, the CDR3 reads TGTGCCTGGAACCTGGCTAGCGGGGCCACCTACGAGCAGTACTTC. Complete variable domain (other parts from reference TRBV30 and TRBJ2-7): SQTIHQWPATLVQPVGSPLSLECTVEGTSNPNLYWYRQAAGRGLQLLFYSVGIGQISSEVPQNLSASRPQDRQFILSSKKLLLSDSGFYLCAWNLASGATYEQYFGPGTRLTVT.

CDR3: CASSQDLKGDYGYTF. The CDR3 DNA sequence: TGTGCCAGCAGCCAAGATCTAAAGGGGGACTATGGCTACACCTTC. The V gene is TRBV4-2, the J gene TRBJ1-2; perhaps TRBD1 as D (6 bases). V dropped 0 bases and J dropped 3 bases, with 11 bases sitting between them. Germline CDR1 LGHNA, CDR2 YNFKEQ. The CDR3 consists of 15 residues.

The chain is built from TRBV19 and TRBJ1-4; the D gene is possibly TRBD1 (6 bases). The CDR3 runs 12 residues. The V end was cut by 6 bases, the J end by 5 bases, with 7 bases between. From germline, CDR1 is LNHDA and CDR2 SQIVND (reference sequence). Written as DNA, the CDR3 is TGTGCCAGTAGGGACAGAAATGAAAAACTGTTTTTT. This codes for CASRDRNEKLFF. Together with reference TRBV19 and TRBJ1-4, the CDR3 gives the full variable domain: DGGITQSPKYLFRKEGQNVTLSCEQNLNHDAMYWYRQDPGQGLRLIYYSQIVNDFQKGDIAEGYSVSREKKESFPLTVTSAQKNPTAFYLCASRDRNEKLFFGSGTQLSVL.

The table lists this clone with a count of one. The chain uses TRBV7-6 and TRBJ2-7; 8 nucleotides line up with TRBD1. After removal of 5 bases from V and 2 bases from J, the junction contained 8 bases not matched to a gene. Germline values: CDR1 SGHVS, CDR2 FNYEAQ. The CDR3 is 15 amino acids. The CDR3, as DNA: TGTGCCAGCAGCCACGGAGCGACAGGGGCCTACGAGCAGTACTTC. Protein: CASSHGATGAYEQYF.

CDR3 nucleotides: TGTGCCAGCAGCCCTAGAGTGGGTTTCAAGGAGCAGTACTTC. Protein: CASSPRVGFKEQYF. V usage is TRBV7-8 and J usage is TRBJ2-7; D uncertain. Germline CDR1 reads SGHVS; CDR2 reads FQNEAQ. V was clipped by 5 bases and J by 7 bases, with 18 bases between them. The CDR3 is 14 residues long.

This chain connects TRBV4-1 to TRBJ1-2; D is unclear. Trimming removed 0 bases from V and 4 bases from J, with 9 bases in between. The germline V gene has CDR1 MGHRA and CDR2 YSYEKL. CDR3 length: 14 amino acids. CDR3 residues: CASSQERSVYGYTF. The CDR3 DNA reads as TGCGCCAGCAGCCAAGAACGGTCCGTCTATGGCTACACCTTC.

The genes are TRBV9 and TRBJ2-3, with 10 bases lining up with TRBD2. Germline V CDR1 and CDR2: SGDLS, YYNGEE. The trim removed 0 bases at V and 2 bases at J, leaving 9 bases unmatched. The CDR3 is 18 residues long. CDR3 coding DNA: TGTGCCAGCAGCGTAGAAATTAGCGGGGGGTTTTCCACAGATACGCAGTATTTT. Residues: CASSVEISGGFSTDTQYF. Complete variable domain (other parts from reference TRBV9 and TRBJ2-3): DSGVTQTPKHLITATGQRVTLRCSPRSGDLSVYWYQQSLDQGLQFLIQYYNGEERAKGNILERFSAQQFPDLHSELNLSSLELGDSALYFCASSVEISGGFSTDTQYFGPGTRLTVL.

The chain employs TRBV9 and TRBJ2-5; 7 bases are shared with TRBD2. The CDR3 covers 15 residues. CDR1 and CDR2 from the germline V gene are SGDLS and YYNGEE. The V gene end was trimmed by 0 bases and the J gene end by 7 bases; junction bases not matched to a gene: 9. The CDR3 loop reads CASSVGRWRGGTQYF. CDR3 sequence (DNA): TGTGCCAGCAGCGTAGGACGCTGGCGCGGGGGGACCCAGTACTTC.

V usage is TRBV29-1 and J usage is TRBJ2-1, with TRBD1 matching over 8 bases. Germline assignment: CDR1 SQVTM and CDR2 ANQGSEA. V lost 4 bases and J lost 6; bases outside the gene matches: 14. The length of the CDR3 is 16 residues. In DNA form, the CDR3 reads TGCAGCGTTGTAGATGTTCGGACAGGGCCTCTCAATGAGCAGTTCTTC. Its translation: CSVVDVRTGPLNEQFF.

The genes are TRBV9 and TRBJ1-1; possibly TRBD1 for D (6 bases). Between the trimmed V and J ends, which lost 0 bases and 2 bases, there was a span of 14 bases. This CDR3 has 16 amino acids. The germline V gene encodes CDR1 SGDLS and CDR2 YYNGEE. The CDR3 protein is CASSVVQGLGNTEAFF. CDR3 nucleotide sequence: TGTGCCAGCAGCGTAGTACAGGGTCTCGGCAACACTGAAGCTTTCTTT. The full variable domain, rest sourced from reference TRBV9 and TRBJ1-1, is DSGVTQTPKHLITATGQRVTLRCSPRSGDLSVYWYQQSLDQGLQFLIQYYNGEERAKGNILERFSAQQFPDLHSELNLSSLELGDSALYFCASSVVQGLGNTEAFFGQGTRLTVV.

This chain connects TRBV29-1 to TRBJ2-1; 9 nucleotides align to TRBD2. The CDR3 is 18 residues long. Per the germline V gene, CDR1 is SQVTM and CDR2 is ANQGSEA. The trim removed 7 bases at V and 2 bases at J, leaving 18 bases unmatched. In DNA, the CDR3 is TGCAGCGCCACCGCGGGCGGGGGAGCGGGGGGTACCTACAATGAGCAGTTCTTC. It translates to CSATAGGGAGGTYNEQFF.

The V call is TRBV6-1, the J call TRBJ2-3; 11 bases line up with TRBD2. Germline V gene lookup returns CDR1 MNHNS and CDR2 SASEGT. Losses at the gene ends were 2 bases for V and 4 bases for J; bases not matched to a gene: 5. The length of the CDR3 is 16 residues. CDR3 amino acids: CASSELGLAGPDTQYF. In DNA form, the CDR3 reads TGTGCCAGCAGTGAACTTGGACTAGCGGGCCCAGATACGCAGTATTTT.

A single count supports this clone. The chain uses TRBV9 and TRBJ2-2; the D gene is possibly TRBD1 (6 bases). The length of the CDR3 is 16 residues. From germline, CDR1 is SGDLS and CDR2 YYNGEE. V was clipped by 0 bases and J by 1 base, with 10 bases between them. CDR3 nucleotides: TGTGCCAGCAGCGTAGTGACAGGCTGGAACACCGGGGAGCTGTTTTTT. Translating it yields CASSVVTGWNTGELFF.

This chain joins TRBV4-1 and TRBJ1-6, with a tentative D call TRBD1 (5 bases). This CDR3 has 14 amino acids. Germline CDR1 MGHRA, CDR2 YSYEKL. Trimming pared 0 bases from V and 9 bases from J, leaving 9 bases between. CDR3 sequence (DNA): TGCGCCAGCAGCCAAGAGGTCAGGGCTTCACCCCTCCACTTT. It yields the protein CASSQEVRASPLHF.

The chain links TRBV10-2 to TRBJ1-2; weak D call: TRBD1 (6 bases). This CDR3 is 14 amino acids long. Germline CDR1 and CDR2: WSHSY and SAAADI. Trimming cost V 6 bases and J 7 bases, with 18 bases left between them. This chain's CDR3 is CASRETGTWGGYTF. CDR3 in DNA: TGCGCCAGCAGAGAAACCGGGACATGGGGTGGCTACACCTTC.